The sequence of this T cell receptor beta chain was determined in a study of T cell repertoires in cytomegalovirus infection. Whole-study context: Matching HLA type and CMV infection were both indicated by public TCR beta signatures.

TCRdb independently ran MiXCR on the reads; one entry per CDR3 protein. The table lists about 490,000 distinct CDR3 sequences, about 26% of them singletons. Study-wide results and limits: Across the ex vivo response, the dominant clonotypes were HLA-C-restricted CMV-specific TCR beta clonotypes. There were carriers of CMV plus the relevant HLA, and cumulative public TCR beta family frequency identified them.

Between the trimmed V and J ends, which lost 4 bases and 4 bases, there was a span of 15 bases. CDR3 length equals 15 residues. Germline CDR1 and CDR2: SGHNT and YYREEE (reference sequence). A note on this clonotype: Antigen specificity is unknown.

The receptor was isolated from a human donor in good health (CMV status not recorded). Some clones in this sample may be carry-over from other donors' samples. The sequenced sample was PBMCs. The gene calls are TRBV5-4 and TRBJ2-1, with a weak D call TRBD2 (6 bases). The DNA of the CDR3 is TGTGCCAGCAGCCCGGGCCGGGACTTTTACAATGAGCAGTTCTTC. Its protein is CASSPGRDFYNEQFF.